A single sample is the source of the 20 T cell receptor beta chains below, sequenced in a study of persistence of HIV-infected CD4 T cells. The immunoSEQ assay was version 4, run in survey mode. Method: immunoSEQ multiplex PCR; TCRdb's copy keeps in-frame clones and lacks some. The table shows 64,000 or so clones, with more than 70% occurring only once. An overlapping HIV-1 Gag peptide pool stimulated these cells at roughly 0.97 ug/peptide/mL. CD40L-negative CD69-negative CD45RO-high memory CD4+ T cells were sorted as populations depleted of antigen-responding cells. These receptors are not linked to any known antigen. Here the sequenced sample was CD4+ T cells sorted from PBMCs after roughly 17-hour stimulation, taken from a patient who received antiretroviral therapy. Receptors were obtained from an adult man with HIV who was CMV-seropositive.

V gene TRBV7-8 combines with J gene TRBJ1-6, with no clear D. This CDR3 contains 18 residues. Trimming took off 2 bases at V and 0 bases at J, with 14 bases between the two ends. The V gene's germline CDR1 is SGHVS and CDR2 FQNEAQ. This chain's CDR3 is CASSLKGSGLSYNSPLHF. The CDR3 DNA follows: TGTGCCAGCAGCTTAAAGGGTTCTGGACTCTCCTATAATTCACCCCTCCACTTT.

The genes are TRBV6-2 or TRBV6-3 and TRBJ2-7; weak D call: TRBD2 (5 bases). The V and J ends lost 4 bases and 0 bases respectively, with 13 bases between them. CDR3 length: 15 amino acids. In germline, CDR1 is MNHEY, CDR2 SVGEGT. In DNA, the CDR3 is TGTGCCAGCAGTTCGGACTCTTATAGCTCCTACGAGCAGTACTTC. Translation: CASSSDSYSSYEQYF.

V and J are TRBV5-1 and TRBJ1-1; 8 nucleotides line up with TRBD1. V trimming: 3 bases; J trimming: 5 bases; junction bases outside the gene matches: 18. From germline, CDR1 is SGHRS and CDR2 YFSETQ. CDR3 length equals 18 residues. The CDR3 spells CASSSRPQGASFGTEAFF. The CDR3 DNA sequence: TGCGCCAGCAGCTCCCGGCCGCAGGGGGCTAGCTTTGGAACTGAAGCTTTCTTT. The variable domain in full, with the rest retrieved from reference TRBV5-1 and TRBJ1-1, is KAGVTQTPRYLIKTRGQQVTLSCSPISGHRSVSWYQQTPGQGLQFLFEYFSETQRNKGNFPGRFSGRQFSNSRSEMNVSTLELGDSALYLCASSSRPQGASFGTEAFFGQGTRLTVV.

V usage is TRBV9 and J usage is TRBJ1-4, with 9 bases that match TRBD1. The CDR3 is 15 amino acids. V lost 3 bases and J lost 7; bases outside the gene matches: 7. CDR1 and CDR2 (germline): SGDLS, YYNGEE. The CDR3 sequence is CASSATGQGGEKLFF. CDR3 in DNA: TGTGCCAGCAGCGCAACGGGACAGGGTGGTGAAAAACTGTTTTTT.

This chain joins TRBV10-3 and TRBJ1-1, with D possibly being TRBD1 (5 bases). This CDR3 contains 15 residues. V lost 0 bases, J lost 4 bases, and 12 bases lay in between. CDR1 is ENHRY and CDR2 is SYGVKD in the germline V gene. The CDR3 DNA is TGTGCCATCAGTGAGTCGATGGGGCTAGGCACTGAAGCTTTCTTT. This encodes CAISESMGLGTEAFF.

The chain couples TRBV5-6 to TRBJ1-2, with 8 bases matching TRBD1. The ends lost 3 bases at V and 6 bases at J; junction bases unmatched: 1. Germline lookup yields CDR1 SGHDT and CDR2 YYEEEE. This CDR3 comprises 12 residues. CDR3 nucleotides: TGTGCCAGCAGCTCAGGGGGCGATGGCTACACCTTC. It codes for CASSSGGDGYTF.

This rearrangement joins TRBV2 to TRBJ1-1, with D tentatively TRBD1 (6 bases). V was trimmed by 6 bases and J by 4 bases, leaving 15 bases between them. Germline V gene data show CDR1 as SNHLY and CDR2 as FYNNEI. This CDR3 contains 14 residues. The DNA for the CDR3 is TGTGCCAGCAGAAAACGGGACACGGGCACTGAAGCTTTCTTT. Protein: CASRKRDTGTEAFF.

CDR3 amino acids: CASSLYRGREKLFF. The CDR3 bases are TGTGCCAGCAGTTTATACCGGGGCAGGGAAAAACTGTTTTTT. The rearrangement joins TRBV28 to TRBJ1-4, with a tentative D call TRBD1 (5 bases). CDR3 length equals 14 residues. Deletions cut 1 base from V and 8 bases from J, with 11 bases between. The germline V gene encodes CDR1 MDHEN and CDR2 SYDVKM.

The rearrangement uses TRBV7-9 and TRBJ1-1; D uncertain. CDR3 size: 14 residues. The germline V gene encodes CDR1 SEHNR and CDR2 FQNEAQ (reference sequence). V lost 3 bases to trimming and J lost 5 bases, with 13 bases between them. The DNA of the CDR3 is TGTGCCAGCAGCTTTGGAGAGGCGGGGACTGAAGCTTTCTTT. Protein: CASSFGEAGTEAFF.

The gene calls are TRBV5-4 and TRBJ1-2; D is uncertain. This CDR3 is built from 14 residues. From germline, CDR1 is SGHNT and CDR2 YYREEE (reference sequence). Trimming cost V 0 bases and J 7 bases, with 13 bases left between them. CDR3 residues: CASSLVPVKGGYTF. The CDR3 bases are TGTGCCAGCAGCTTGGTACCAGTGAAGGGTGGCTACACCTTC.

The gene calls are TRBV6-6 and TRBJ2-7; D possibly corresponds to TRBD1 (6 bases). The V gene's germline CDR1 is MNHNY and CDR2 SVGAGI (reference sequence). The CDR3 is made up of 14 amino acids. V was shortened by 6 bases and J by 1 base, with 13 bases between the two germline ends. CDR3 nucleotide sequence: TGTGCCAGCAGGGTGGACAGAAATTCCTACGAGCAGTACTTC. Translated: CASRVDRNSYEQYF.

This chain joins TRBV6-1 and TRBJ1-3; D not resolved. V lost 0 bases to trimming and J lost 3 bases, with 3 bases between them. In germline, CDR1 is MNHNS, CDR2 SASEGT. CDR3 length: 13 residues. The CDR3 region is CASSEAHGNTIYF. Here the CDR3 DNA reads TGTGCCAGCAGTGAAGCGCATGGAAACACCATATATTTT.

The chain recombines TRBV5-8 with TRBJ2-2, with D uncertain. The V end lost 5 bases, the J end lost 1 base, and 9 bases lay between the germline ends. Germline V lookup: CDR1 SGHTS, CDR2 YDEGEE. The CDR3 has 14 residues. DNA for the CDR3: TGTGCCAGCAGTCCCGCCGGGAACACCGGGGAGCTGTTTTTT. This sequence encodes CASSPAGNTGELFF.

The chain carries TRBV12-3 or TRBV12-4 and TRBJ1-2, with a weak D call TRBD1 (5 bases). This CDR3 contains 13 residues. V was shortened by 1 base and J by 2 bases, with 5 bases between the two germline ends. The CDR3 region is CASSLDRNYGYTF. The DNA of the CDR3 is TGTGCCAGCAGTTTAGACAGGAACTATGGCTACACCTTC.

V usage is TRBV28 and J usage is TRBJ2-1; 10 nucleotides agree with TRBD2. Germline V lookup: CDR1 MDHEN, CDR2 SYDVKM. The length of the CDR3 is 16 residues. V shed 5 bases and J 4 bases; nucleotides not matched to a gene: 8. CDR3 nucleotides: TGTGCCAGCAGTCTAGGGGTTAGCGGGGGGTACAATGAGCAGTTCTTC. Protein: CASSLGVSGGYNEQFF.

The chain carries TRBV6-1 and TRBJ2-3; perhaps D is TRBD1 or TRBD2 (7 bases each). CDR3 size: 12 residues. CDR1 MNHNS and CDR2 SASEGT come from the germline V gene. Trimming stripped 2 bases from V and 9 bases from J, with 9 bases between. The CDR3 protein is CASSEQGGTQYF. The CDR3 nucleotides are TGTGCCAGCAGTGAACAGGGGGGGACGCAGTATTTT.

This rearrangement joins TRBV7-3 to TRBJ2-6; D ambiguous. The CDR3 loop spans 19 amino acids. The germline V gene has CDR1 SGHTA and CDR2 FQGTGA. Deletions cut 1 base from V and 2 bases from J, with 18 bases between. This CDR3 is CASSLKALGSATGANVLTF. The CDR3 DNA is TGTGCCAGCAGCTTAAAGGCCCTGGGGTCGGCGACTGGGGCCAACGTCCTGACTTTC.

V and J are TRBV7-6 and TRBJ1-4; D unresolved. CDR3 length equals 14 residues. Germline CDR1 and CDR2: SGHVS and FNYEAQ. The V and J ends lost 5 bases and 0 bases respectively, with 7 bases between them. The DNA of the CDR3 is TGTGCCAGCAGCACCCAGGCAACTAATGAAAAACTGTTTTTT. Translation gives CASSTQATNEKLFF. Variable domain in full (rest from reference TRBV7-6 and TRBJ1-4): GAGVSQSPRYKVTKRGQDVALRCDPISGHVSLYWYRQALGQGPEFLTYFNYEAQQDKSGLPNDRFSAERPEGSISTLTIQRTEQRDSAMYRCASSTQATNEKLFFGSGTQLSVL.

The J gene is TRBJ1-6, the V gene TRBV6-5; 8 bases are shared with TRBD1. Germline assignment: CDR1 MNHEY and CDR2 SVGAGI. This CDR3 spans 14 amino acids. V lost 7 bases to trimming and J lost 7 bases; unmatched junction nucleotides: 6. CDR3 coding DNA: TGTGCCAGCACCGGACAGGGTTCCAATTCACCCCTCCACTTT. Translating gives CASTGQGSNSPLHF.

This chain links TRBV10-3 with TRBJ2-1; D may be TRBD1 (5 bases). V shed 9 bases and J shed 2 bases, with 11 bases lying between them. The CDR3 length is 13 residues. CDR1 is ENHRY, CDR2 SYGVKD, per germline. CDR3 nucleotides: TGTGCCATGTCTGAGGACACCTACAATGAGCAGTTCTTC. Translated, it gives CAMSEDTYNEQFF.